Reported below is one T cell receptor (beta chain). The data stem from a study of blood T cell repertoires in COVID-19. Study summary: The study drew acute and convalescent COVID-19 samples from the United States, Italy and Spain. In each case, the material was cDNA or gDNA derived from T cells, B-cell-depleted T cells, or PBMCs.

This CDR3 has 13 residues. Deletions cut 3 bases from V and 7 bases from J, with 10 bases between. Germline lookup yields CDR1 MNHEY and CDR2 SMNVEV (reference sequence). As originally analysed: Quantification of nucleated cells was approximated via reference gene primer amplification. Produced via immunoSEQ multiplex PCR; TCRdb's table is partial and in-frame only. V, J and clone size were drawn from that table, and D and trimming were deduced from the DNA. The table has more than 150,000 clones, approximately 86% seen once. The TCR originated in a man between 60 and 70 years old with acute or convalescent COVID-19. The sequenced material came from peripheral blood. This chain connects TRBV27 to TRBJ1-5; possible D gene TRBD1, 6 bases. CDR3 nucleotide sequence: TGTGCCAGCAGTTTGGGGGGGCTACAGCCCCAGCATTTT. Its translation is CASSLGGLQPQHF.